This T cell receptor beta chain was recovered during a study of early T cells in non-severe SARS-CoV-2 infection. This clonotype was seen many times. Germline CDR1 SGHVS, CDR2 FNYEAQ. J was trimmed by 1 base and V by 5 bases; bases with no gene match: 11. CDR3 length: 18 residues. TCRdb re-called the 5' RACE reads through MiXCR, storing one row per CDR3 protein. The profile shows approximately 100,000 distinct CDR3 sequences, 13% to 15% of them singletons. The source is an adult who was a healthcare worker with PCR-confirmed SARS-CoV-2 infection or an uninfected control (not recorded which). The chain joins TRBV7-6 to TRBJ2-5; 12 nucleotides line up with TRBD2. Sequenced input: whole blood. CDR3 sequence reads: CASSPGLAGMYFQETQYF. The CDR3 coding sequence is TGTGCCAGCAGCCCCGGACTAGCGGGGATGTATTTCCAAGAGACCCAGTACTTC.